This T cell receptor (beta chain) was sequenced for a study of cytomegalovirus exposure and HLA in healthy donors. The germline V gene has CDR1 SGHTA and CDR2 FQGNSA. This CDR3 is built from 13 residues. Between the trimmed V and J ends, which lost 5 bases and 0 bases, there was a span of 7 bases. 13 Jbeta primers and 60 Vbeta primers were used for the PCR. Using immunoSEQ multiplex PCR, the repertoire was profiled, and TCRdb retains in-frame clones only, with some absent. The sample has around 170,000 clones, 80% seen once; the top ten hold about 2.1%. Material for sequencing was PBMCs. The rearrangement links TRBV7-2 to TRBJ2-5, with D unclear. The sequence came from a woman under 40 in good health and CMV-seronegative. The CDR3 loop is CASSLTNQETQYF. CDR3 DNA sequence: TGTGCCAGCAGCCTAACGAACCAAGAGACCCAGTACTTC. Based on the CDR3 plus reference TRBV7-2 and TRBJ2-5, the full variable domain is GAGVSQSPSNKVTEKGKDVELRCDPISGHTALYWYRQSLGQGLEFLIYFQGNSAPDKSGLPSDRFSAERTGGSVSTLTIQRTQQEDSAVYLCASSLTNQETQYFGPGTRLLVL.